Presented here are 9 T cell receptor beta chains from one specimen sequenced in a study of Tregs in tolerant kidney transplant recipients. Clones were sequenced by immunoSEQ multiplex PCR, and TCRdb holds only the in-frame ones, with some missing. The sample includes about 240,000 clones, 80% to 85% of them seen just once. Sequences were obtained from CD4+ T cells from blood. These receptors came from a human donor in good health.

The chain has TRBV18 and TRBJ2-1, with D hard to call. The CDR3 covers 15 residues. The V gene's germline CDR1 is KGHSH and CDR2 LQKENI. V lost 2 bases and J 5 bases, leaving 13 bases between the germline ends. This CDR3 reads CASSPSVSYDNEQFF. The CDR3 coding sequence is TGTGCCAGCTCACCATCAGTCTCGTACGACAATGAGCAGTTCTTC.

The chain uses TRBV19 and TRBJ2-3; D is ambiguous. V lost 6 bases and J lost 0, with 10 bases in between. CDR1 is LNHDA, CDR2 SQIVND, per germline (reference sequence). This CDR3 contains 14 residues. CDR3 DNA: TGTGCCAGTAGCCTTCAACTAAGCACAGATACGCAGTATTTT. It is translated as CASSLQLSTDTQYF.

V and J are TRBV10-1 and TRBJ2-1, with 12 bases aligning to TRBD2. The ends lost 3 bases at V and 9 bases at J; junction bases unmatched: 9. The CDR3 covers 16 residues. The germline V gene encodes CDR1 WNHNN and CDR2 SYGVQD (reference sequence). The CDR3 bases are TGCGCCAGCAGTGATTTGACTAGCGGGAGAGGGAGTGAGCAGTTCTTC. The encoded protein is CASSDLTSGRGSEQFF.

A note on this clone: This same CDR3 is encoded by further DNA sequences in the sample. The chain combines TRBV5-1 with TRBJ2-3; D remains unclear. Germline values: CDR1 SGHRS, CDR2 YFSETQ. The germline V and J ends were trimmed by 4 bases and 0 bases, with 3 bases remaining between them. There are 12 residues in the CDR3. CDR3: CASSISTDTQYF. DNA of the CDR3: TGCGCCAGCAGCATCAGCACAGATACGCAGTATTTT.

A word on this clone: Other nucleotide sequences from this sample produce the same CDR3. The chain links TRBV5-1 to TRBJ2-1; 7 positions agree with TRBD1. The CDR3 length is 15 residues. V gave up 4 bases and J gave up 0 bases; unmatched junction bases: 4. Germline V gene sequence: CDR1 SGHRS, CDR2 YFSETQ. The CDR3, as DNA: TGCGCCAGCAGCCAGGACAGGAGCTCCTACAATGAGCAGTTCTTC. Amino acid sequence: CASSQDRSSYNEQFF. Supplemented by reference TRBV5-1 and TRBJ2-1, the full variable domain reads KAGVTQTPRYLIKTRGQQVTLSCSPISGHRSVSWYQQTPGQGLQFLFEYFSETQRNKGNFPGRFSGRQFSNSRSEMNVSTLELGDSALYLCASSQDRSSYNEQFFGPGTRLTVL.

The chain employs TRBV6-1 and TRBJ1-2; D is ambiguous. CDR3 length: 15 residues. V dropped 7 bases and J dropped 4 bases, with 19 bases sitting between them. Per the germline V gene, CDR1 is MNHNS and CDR2 is SASEGT. CDR3 sequence: CASTSRSGGAYGYTF. CDR3 bases: TGTGCCAGCACCTCCAGGTCGGGAGGTGCCTATGGCTACACCTTC.

The rearrangement joins TRBV5-1 to TRBJ2-3; maybe TRBD2 (5 bases). Germline V gene data show CDR1 as SGHRS and CDR2 as YFSETQ. Deletions cut 4 bases from V and 1 base from J, with 16 bases between. This CDR3 is built from 16 residues. The CDR3 is CASSLVPSIGTDTQYF. CDR3 bases: TGCGCCAGCAGCCTGGTGCCTAGCATCGGCACAGATACGCAGTATTTT.

The chain recombines TRBV19 with TRBJ2-5; D remains ambiguous. Between the trimmed V and J ends, which lost 3 bases and 2 bases, there was a span of 16 bases. Germline CDR1 reads LNHDA; CDR2 reads SQIVND (reference sequence). The CDR3 is 16 residues long. DNA of the CDR3: TGTGCCAGTAGTATGGTGAGGCGTAGTGGGCAAGAGACCCAGTACTTC. Translated, it gives CASSMVRRSGQETQYF.

The chain uses TRBV7-9 and TRBJ2-3; D may be TRBD1 (6 bases). The CDR3 extends over 14 amino acids. V lost 5 bases, J lost 2 bases, and 11 bases lay in between. Germline V gives CDR1 SEHNR, CDR2 FQNEAQ (reference sequence). CDR3 loop: CASSPGQYTDTQYF. The CDR3 DNA sequence: TGTGCCAGCAGCCCCGGACAGTACACAGATACGCAGTATTTT.